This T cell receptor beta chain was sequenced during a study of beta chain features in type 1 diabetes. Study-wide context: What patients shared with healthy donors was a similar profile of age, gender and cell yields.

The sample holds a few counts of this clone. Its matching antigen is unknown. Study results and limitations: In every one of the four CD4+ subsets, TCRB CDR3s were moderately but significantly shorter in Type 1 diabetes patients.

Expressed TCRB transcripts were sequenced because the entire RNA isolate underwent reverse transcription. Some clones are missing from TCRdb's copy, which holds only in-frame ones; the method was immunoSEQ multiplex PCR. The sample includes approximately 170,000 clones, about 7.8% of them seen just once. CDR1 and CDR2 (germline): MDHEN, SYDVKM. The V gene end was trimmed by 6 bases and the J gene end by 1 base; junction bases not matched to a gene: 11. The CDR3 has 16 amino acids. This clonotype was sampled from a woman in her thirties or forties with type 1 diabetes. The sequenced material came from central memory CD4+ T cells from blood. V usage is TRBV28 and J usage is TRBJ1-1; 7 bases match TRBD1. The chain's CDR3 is CASRAPRTGGNTEAFF. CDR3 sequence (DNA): TGTGCCAGCAGGGCCCCCCGGACAGGAGGGAACACTGAAGCTTTCTTT.